Given below is one T cell receptor (beta chain) in context. This entry comes from a study of technical replicates of blood from four donors. V gave up 4 bases and J gave up 4 bases, with 20 bases separating them. The germline V gene has CDR1 SGHKS and CDR2 YYEKEE (reference sequence). The CDR3 has 16 amino acids. Clones were read by immunoSEQ multiplex PCR, and TCRdb kept only the in-frame ones, dropping some. The data hold 74,000 or so clones, with around 94% observed a single time. The rearrangement joins TRBV5-5 to TRBJ2-5; D is perhaps TRBD2 (5 bases). Material for sequencing was T cells isolated from PBMCs. The receptor was isolated from a human donor in good health. In DNA, the CDR3 is TGTGCCAGCAGCAGTTGGAGCGAGGGAGTAGGAGAGACCCAGTACTTC. Its protein product is CASSSWSEGVGETQYF.